The 19 T cell receptor beta chains below come from one sample, sequenced in a study of blood T cell repertoires in COVID-19. Produced via immunoSEQ multiplex PCR; TCRdb's table is partial and in-frame only. This repertoire shows approximately 180,000 clones, 75% to 85% found once; its top ten account for about 16%. Sequencing was performed on PBMCs or T cells enriched from blood (not recorded which). These receptors all stem from a man aged 45-65 years who had recovered from COVID-19.

The rearrangement joins TRBV7-9 to TRBJ1-3; 7 bases map to TRBD1. Germline trimming cut 4 bases from V and 1 base from J; bases unmatched to any gene: 4. The CDR3 spans 15 residues. Germline CDR1 reads SEHNR; CDR2 reads FQNEAQ (reference sequence). For the CDR3, the DNA is TGTGCCAGCAGCTCCCTGGGACAGTCTGGAAACACCATATATTTT. Translated, it gives CASSSLGQSGNTIYF.

This clone was detected only a few times. The gene calls are TRBV12-3 or TRBV12-4 and TRBJ1-1; D remains ambiguous. The CDR3 consists of 13 residues. Trimming removed 4 bases from V and 3 bases from J, with 9 bases in between. CDR3 amino acids: CASSSPVHTEAFF. CDR3 DNA: TGTGCCAGCAGTTCTCCCGTCCACACTGAAGCTTTCTTT.

The sample holds many counts of this clone. The CDR3 is CASRSGTGDEQYF. The CDR3 nucleotides read TGCGCCAGCAGGTCCGGGACAGGGGACGAGCAGTACTTC. The rearrangement joins TRBV10-1 to TRBJ2-7, with TRBD1 identical over 10 bases. CDR3 length: 13 residues. J was trimmed by 5 bases and V by 6 bases; bases with no gene match: 4. Germline loops: CDR1 WNHNN, CDR2 SYGVQD (reference sequence).

This clone was recorded a few times. The chain combines TRBV6-5 with TRBJ2-7; 10 bases align to TRBD1. The trim removed 0 bases at V and 6 bases at J, leaving 5 bases unmatched. In germline, CDR1 is MNHEY, CDR2 SVGAGI. The CDR3 extends over 15 amino acids. The CDR3 DNA reads TGTGCCAGCAGTTACTCCGGGACAGGGGCCATCGAGCAGTACTTC. Protein: CASSYSGTGAIEQYF.

The chain links TRBV29-1 to TRBJ2-1; weak D call: TRBD1 (5 bases). From germline, CDR1 is SQVTM and CDR2 ANQGSEA. The CDR3 is 14 residues long. Between the trimmed V and J ends, which lost 4 bases and 5 bases, there was a span of 15 bases. The CDR3 is CSVATARSNNEQFF. Written as DNA, the CDR3 is TGCAGCGTTGCGACAGCCAGGTCAAACAATGAGCAGTTCTTC.

The genes are TRBV12-3 or TRBV12-4 and TRBJ2-1; TRBD2 is a possible D gene (5 bases). The CDR3 length is 13 residues. The V and J ends lost 6 bases and 10 bases respectively, with 16 bases between them. The chain's CDR3 is CASSQTRREEQFF. CDR3 sequence (DNA): TGTGCCAGCAGCCAAACCCGACGGGAAGAGCAGTTCTTC.

The gene calls are TRBV5-5 and TRBJ1-1; D may be TRBD1 (6 bases). The germline V gene has CDR1 SGHKS and CDR2 YYEKEE (reference sequence). The length of the CDR3 is 13 residues. Trimming shortened V by 1 base and J by 4 bases, and 8 bases separated the two germline ends. In nucleotides, the CDR3 is TGTGCCAGCAGCTTGAGAGGGGGCACTGAAGCTTTCTTT. Translated: CASSLRGGTEAFF.

This chain uses TRBV19 with TRBJ2-7, with 7 bases lining up with TRBD1. The CDR3 spans 16 residues. Germline V gene data show CDR1 as LNHDA and CDR2 as SQIVND (reference sequence). V lost 5 bases and J lost 0; bases outside the gene matches: 10. CDR3 sequence (DNA): TGTGCCAGTAGTTCTCCCGGGACAGAGAGCTCCTACGAGCAGTACTTC. Amino acids: CASSSPGTESSYEQYF.

This clone was detected only a few times. This chain links TRBV30 with TRBJ1-5, with D perhaps matching TRBD1 (5 bases). The CDR3 sequence is 13 residues long. V was cut by 5 bases and J by 3 bases, with 11 bases left in between. In germline, CDR1 is GTSNPN, CDR2 SVGIG (reference sequence). DNA for the CDR3: TGTGCCTGGCAGGGAGGTTACAATCAGCCCCAGCATTTT. It is translated as CAWQGGYNQPQHF.

DNA of the CDR3: TGTGCCTCGGGGGTCGGCACTGAAGCTTTCTTT. This encodes CASGVGTEAFF. J is TRBJ1-1 and V is TRBV30, with D tentatively TRBD1 (5 bases). V dropped 7 bases and J dropped 4 bases, with 10 bases sitting between them. This CDR3 comprises 11 residues. Germline CDR1 reads GTSNPN; CDR2 reads SVGIG (reference sequence).

V gene TRBV2 combines with J gene TRBJ1-2, with 10 bases matching TRBD1. The CDR3 length is 14 residues. V was pared by 8 bases and J by 4 bases, with 7 bases of the junction left unmatched. Germline V gene sequence: CDR1 SNHLY, CDR2 FYNNEI. The CDR3 sequence: CASEGQGRSYGYTF. For the CDR3, the DNA is TGTGCCAGCGAGGGACAGGGGCGATCCTATGGCTACACCTTC.

The table lists this clone with many counts. V gene TRBV19 combines with J gene TRBJ2-7; D is perhaps TRBD1 (7 bases). This CDR3 spans 15 amino acids. From germline, CDR1 is LNHDA and CDR2 SQIVND (reference sequence). Trimming took 5 bases from V and 1 from J, leaving 15 bases between them. CDR3 in amino acids: CASSWEAGGSYEQYF. The CDR3, as DNA: TGTGCCAGTAGTTGGGAGGCAGGGGGATCCTACGAGCAGTACTTC.

The chain recombines TRBV27 with TRBJ2-1; possibly TRBD2 for D (6 bases). Deletions cut 10 bases from V and 2 bases from J, with 18 bases between. Germline V gene data show CDR1 as MNHEY and CDR2 as SMNVEV (reference sequence). This CDR3 spans 15 amino acids. CDR3 DNA: TGTGCCACCCGGGGCGTGGGAGGCACCTACAATGAGCAGTTCTTC. Encoded protein: CATRGVGGTYNEQFF.

Comments on this clone: Other DNA sequences of this sample code for an identical CDR3. The chain carries TRBV3-1 (or the pseudogene TRBV3-2) and TRBJ2-7; 11 positions match TRBD1. CDR1 and CDR2 from the germline V gene are LGHDT and YNNKEL (reference sequence). The CDR3 runs to 16 residues. The J segment lost 3 bases and the V segment lost 1 base, leaving 5 bases of the junction unmatched. The CDR3 DNA is TGTGCCAGCAGCCAAGTCCCGGGACAGGGGGTCTACGAGCAGTACTTC. Translation: CASSQVPGQGVYEQYF.

The chain is built from TRBV6-6 and TRBJ1-2; 8 bases are shared with TRBD1. Trimming at V came to 6 bases and at J to 0 bases, leaving 9 bases not matched to a gene. The germline gives CDR1 MNHNY, CDR2 SVGAGI (reference sequence). The CDR3 is 16 amino acids. CDR3 region: CASRRTGRDSNYGYTF. CDR3 DNA sequence: TGTGCCAGCAGACGGACAGGGAGGGACTCTAACTATGGCTACACCTTC.

This chain connects TRBV27 to TRBJ2-7, with a possible D match to TRBD1 (5 bases). Germline V gene data show CDR1 as MNHEY and CDR2 as SMNVEV (reference sequence). Trimming took 7 bases from V and 3 from J, leaving 13 bases between them. The CDR3 loop spans 13 amino acids. In DNA form, the CDR3 reads TGTGCCAGCACCCGTTTAAGGGGCTACGAGCAGTACTTC. The encoded protein is CASTRLRGYEQYF.

The chain has TRBV12-5 and TRBJ2-1, with TRBD1 matching 9 bases. From germline, CDR1 is LGHNT and CDR2 FRNRAP. The CDR3 runs 14 residues. The V gene end was trimmed by 1 base and the J gene end by 8 bases; junction bases not matched to a gene: 3. The CDR3 bases are TGTGCTAGTGGTTTGGGGGGACAGGGCTATGAGCAGTTCTTC. Protein product: CASGLGGQGYEQFF. The variable domain in full, completed from reference TRBV12-5 and TRBJ2-1, reads DARVTQTPRHKVTEMGQEVTMRCQPILGHNTVFWYRQTMMQGLELLAYFRNRAPLDDSGMPKDRFSAEMPDATLATLKIQPSEPRDSAVYFCASGLGGQGYEQFFGPGTRLTVL.

The chain recombines TRBV28 with TRBJ2-7; no firm D call. Trimming stripped 3 bases from V and 2 bases from J, with 8 bases between. This CDR3 has 13 residues. CDR1 MDHEN and CDR2 SYDVKM come from the germline V gene. The CDR3 nucleotides read TGTGCCAGCAGTTTTGGCCTGGCCTACGAGCAGTACTTC. Encoded protein: CASSFGLAYEQYF.

The chain joins TRBV30 to TRBJ1-3; D not resolved. Between the trimmed V and J ends, which lost 2 bases and 0 bases, there was a span of 8 bases. The CDR3 runs 14 residues. CDR1 GTSNPN and CDR2 SVGIG come from the germline V gene (reference sequence). In DNA form, the CDR3 reads TGTGCCTGGAGTCCCCCTAACTCTGGAAACACCATATATTTT. Protein sequence: CAWSPPNSGNTIYF. Filled out from reference TRBV30 and TRBJ1-3, the complete variable domain reads SQTIHQWPATLVQPVGSPLSLECTVEGTSNPNLYWYRQAAGRGLQLLFYSVGIGQISSEVPQNLSASRPQDRQFILSSKKLLLSDSGFYLCAWSPPNSGNTIYFGEGSWLTVV.